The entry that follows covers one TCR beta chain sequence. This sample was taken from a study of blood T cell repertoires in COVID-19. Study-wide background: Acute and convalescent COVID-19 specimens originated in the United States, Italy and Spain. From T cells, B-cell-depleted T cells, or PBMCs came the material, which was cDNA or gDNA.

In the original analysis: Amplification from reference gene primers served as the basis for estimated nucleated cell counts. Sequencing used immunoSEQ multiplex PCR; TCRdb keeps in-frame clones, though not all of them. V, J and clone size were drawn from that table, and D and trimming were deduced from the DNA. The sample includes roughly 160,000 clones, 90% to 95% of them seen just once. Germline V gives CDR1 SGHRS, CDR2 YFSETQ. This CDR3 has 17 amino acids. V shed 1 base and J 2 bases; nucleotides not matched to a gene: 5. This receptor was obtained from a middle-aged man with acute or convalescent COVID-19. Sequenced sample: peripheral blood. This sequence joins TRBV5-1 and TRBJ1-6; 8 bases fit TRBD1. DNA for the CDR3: TGCGCCAGCAGCTTGACGACAGGGGAGACCTATAATTCACCCCTCCACTTT. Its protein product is CASSLTTGETYNSPLHF.